This TCR beta chain was recovered during a study of blood T cell repertoires in COVID-19. Study-wide background: Donors in the United States, Italy and Spain gave samples during acute or convalescent COVID-19. PBMCs, B-cell-depleted T cells, or T cells were the source of the cDNA or gDNA that made up the material.

Measured with immunoSEQ multiplex PCR; TCRdb has only the in-frame clones, and not every one. Of about 520,000 clones listed, 80% to 90% are singletons. This clone has just a few counts. Sequences were obtained from peripheral blood. The origin of this receptor is a human donor in a cohort sampled during active COVID-19.

CDR3 bases: TGTGCCAGCAGCAGGCCGGGACTTAATGAAAAACTGTTTTTT. It encodes CASSRPGLNEKLFF. V is TRBV5-6 and J is TRBJ1-4; D may be TRBD1 (5 bases). The CDR3 length is 14 residues. V was cut by 4 bases and J by 4 bases, with 11 bases left in between. Germline V gene sequence: CDR1 SGHDT, CDR2 YYEEEE.